This TCR beta chain was observed in a study of cytotoxic CD8 clonotypes in ibrutinib-treated CLL. Study-wide context: Mean values per sample were some 250,000 productive templates and roughly 90,000 productive rearrangements.

The CDR3 extends over 14 amino acids. Per germline, CDR1 SGHRS and CDR2 YFSETQ. V shed 4 bases, J shed 1 base, and the junction held 5 bases outside the gene matches. Sequenced by immunoSEQ multiplex PCR; TCRdb stores in-frame clones only, minus some. This table has some 130,000 clones, roughly 84% appearing once. The source of this sequence is a human donor with chronic lymphocytic leukemia. The chain couples TRBV5-1 to TRBJ2-7, with 7 nucleotides matching TRBD1. The sample was PBMCs, taken after 24 months of ibrutinib treatment. The CDR3, as DNA: TGCGCCAGCAGCCAGGACAGGCGATCCTACGAGCAGTACTTC. Its protein is CASSQDRRSYEQYF.